This T cell receptor beta chain was captured in a study of blood T cell repertoires in COVID-19. As for the study in general: Donors in the United States, Italy and Spain gave samples during acute or convalescent COVID-19. PBMCs, B-cell-depleted T cells, or T cells provided the cDNA or gDNA that made up the material.

Libraries were prepared by immunoSEQ multiplex PCR; TCRdb keeps only in-frame clonotypes and omits some of them. The repertoire consists of approximately 220,000 clones, with around 91% occurring once and the leading ten covering approximately 3.4%. The sequence was obtained from a young woman in a cohort exposed to, infected with or recovered from COVID-19 (not recorded which). Specimen: PBMCs or T cells enriched from blood (not recorded which).

The CDR3: CASSIKTGSSPLHF. CDR3 in DNA: TGTGCCAGTAGTATAAAGACAGGGAGCTCACCCCTCCACTTT. The rearrangement uses TRBV19 and TRBJ1-6, with TRBD1 identical over 7 bases. This CDR3 is built from 14 residues. The junction had 5 bases not matched to a gene; V was cut back by 2 bases and J by 10 bases. Germline assignment: CDR1 LNHDA and CDR2 SQIVND (reference sequence).